Sequencing of this T cell receptor beta chain was carried out in a study of T cells in Graves' hyperthyroidism and ophthalmopathy. Looking at the study overall: Any treatment followed the collection of peripheral blood at initial diagnosis. Study-level points and caveats: In validation, the model predicted ophthalmopathy. These predictions came a median about 6.2 months before onset.

The V and J ends lost 7 bases and 1 base respectively, with 13 bases between them. CDR1 is MNHEY and CDR2 is SVGAGI in the germline V gene. This CDR3 spans 14 amino acids. Amplification yielded TCR beta CDR3 regions, with RNA transcripts as the source. Primed by the HTBI set, a first-round RT-PCR was run on the TCR CDR3. Each CDR3 protein gets one entry after TCRdb re-called the multiplex PCR reads with MiXCR. This sample carries approximately 380,000 distinct CDR3 sequences, 15% to 20% of them seen once, and the ten largest clones take about 4%. Many counts were recorded for this clonotype. Its antigen is unidentified.

The receptor's source is a woman under 30 with Graves' hyperthyroidism. The genes are TRBV6-5 and TRBJ2-5; D uncertain. Sample: blood. The CDR3 region is CASTQAPAQETQYF. The DNA of the CDR3 is TGTGCCAGCACCCAAGCACCGGCCCAAGAGACCCAGTACTTC.